Following are 21 T cell receptor beta chains from one sample sequenced in a study of blood T cells in healthy people across ages (dated by TCRdb to between 2015 and 2016). Receptor amplification or capture employed 5' RACE. Sequencing instrument: Illumina HiSeq 2500. A second roughly 6 to 12 cycle PCR used a sample-barcoded 5' primer and a J-beta primer mix. TCRdb trimmed the raw reads at Q25, called clones with MiXCR and kept productive beta chains. Identical CDR3 protein sequences are pooled into one entry, listed with their most common genes and DNA. Present in this sample are some 690,000 distinct CDR3 sequences, 22% of which were seen just once. Of the sample, about 20% falls within the top ten clones. The sample was blood. These receptors originate from a man aged 70-80 years in good health.

The chain combines TRBV27 with TRBJ2-1, with TRBD2 matching over 8 bases. From germline, CDR1 is MNHEY and CDR2 SMNVEV (reference sequence). This CDR3 spans 15 amino acids. The V gene end was trimmed by 6 bases and the J gene end by 4 bases; junction bases not matched to a gene: 8. CDR3 nucleotides: TGTGCCAGCAGCTCGGGACTAGGAAGATACAATGAGCAGTTCTTC. Encoded protein: CASSSGLGRYNEQFF.

The chain carries TRBV24-1 and TRBJ2-1; D may match TRBD1 or TRBD2 (5 bases each). The CDR3 covers 16 residues. Germline lookup yields CDR1 KGHDR and CDR2 SFDVKD. Trimming pared 6 bases from V and 0 bases from J, leaving 14 bases between. CDR3 loop: CATSSWGYSSYNEQFF. In DNA form, the CDR3 reads TGTGCCACCAGTTCCTGGGGGTATAGCTCCTACAATGAGCAGTTCTTC.

This clonotype has ten or more counts. The chain uses TRBV14 and TRBJ2-1; TRBD2 might be the D (5 bases). This CDR3 has 14 residues. Trimming cost V 1 base and J 7 bases, with 11 bases left between them. Per germline, CDR1 SGHDN and CDR2 FVKESK. CDR3 nucleotide sequence: TGTGCCAGCAGCCAAGTTCAAACGGGGAATGAGCAGTTCTTC. Its protein is CASSQVQTGNEQFF.

This chain uses TRBV2 with TRBJ2-4, with 7 bases that match TRBD2. Germline values: CDR1 SNHLY, CDR2 FYNNEI. This CDR3 is 15 amino acids long. Trimming removed 7 bases from V and 1 base from J; junction bases left unmatched: 7. CDR3 bases: TGTGCCAGCAAGGCTTGGGGGGGTGCCAAAAACATTCAGTACTTC. Its protein product is CASKAWGGAKNIQYF.

V gene TRBV7-9 combines with J gene TRBJ2-5; D ambiguous. The J call is uncertain, as TRBJ2-1 better fits the DNA end. Germline V gene data show CDR1 as SEHNR and CDR2 as FQNEAQ (reference sequence). The CDR3 runs to 14 residues. In nucleotides, the CDR3 is TGTGCCAGCAGCTTAACCCTAGACAACAATGAGCAGTTCTTC. Residues: CASSLTLDNNEQFF.

The chain employs TRBV6-6 and TRBJ1-1, with D perhaps matching TRBD1 (5 bases). The V gene lost 7 bases and the J gene lost 4 bases, with 16 bases spanning the gap. This CDR3 is built from 14 residues. Germline V CDR1 and CDR2: MNHNY, SVGAGI (reference sequence). The CDR3 region is CASNAQGGGTEAFF. The CDR3 DNA follows: TGTGCCAGCAATGCTCAGGGTGGGGGCACTGAAGCTTTCTTT.

The chain joins TRBV6-5 to TRBJ2-3; TRBD2 matches at 8 bases. The CDR3 has 16 amino acids. CDR1 and CDR2 (germline): MNHEY, SVGAGI. V was clipped by 2 bases and J by 1 base; unmatched bases: 5. The CDR3 nucleotides are TGTGCCAGCAGTTACCCTCGGGGGGGCGGCACAGATACGCAGTATTTT. This encodes CASSYPRGGGTDTQYF.

This clonotype has a handful of counts. Here the CDR3 DNA reads TGTGCCAGCAGCTCCAAAAACATGGGCAGAACAAACAATGAGCAGTTCTTC. Translated, it gives CASSSKNMGRTNNEQFF. This chain links TRBV14 with TRBJ2-1, with D unclear. V lost 5 bases to trimming and J lost 5 bases, with 22 bases between them. Germline V gene data show CDR1 as SGHDN and CDR2 as FVKESK. The CDR3 has 17 amino acids.

The chain is built from TRBV15 and TRBJ2-1, with no clear D. The CDR3 extends over 15 amino acids. Germline-derived CDR1 and CDR2 are LNHNV and YYDKDF (reference sequence). The V gene lost 0 bases and the J gene lost 5 bases, with 11 bases spanning the gap. The CDR3 is CATSRDLAEHNEQFF. The CDR3 DNA reads as TGTGCCACCAGCAGAGATTTGGCGGAACACAATGAGCAGTTCTTC. The variable domain in full, completed from reference TRBV15 and TRBJ2-1, reads DAMVIQNPRYQVTQFGKPVTLSCSQTLNHNVMYWYQQKSSQAPKLLFHYYDKDFNNEADTPDNFQSRRPNTSFCFLDIRSPGLGDTAMYLCATSRDLAEHNEQFFGPGTRLTVL.

This sequence joins TRBV20-1 and TRBJ2-3; TRBD1 is a possible D gene (6 bases). The CDR3 loop spans 15 amino acids. Germline lookup yields CDR1 DFQATT and CDR2 SNEGSKA (reference sequence). CDR3 DNA: TGCCACAGTGCTAGAGATTCAGGGGCCACAGATACGCAGTATTTT. This translates into CHSARDSGATDTQYF.

This chain uses TRBV5-1 with TRBJ2-3; 7 positions match TRBD1. Germline V gene sequence: CDR1 SGHRS, CDR2 YFSETQ. The V and J ends lost 6 bases and 5 bases, in that order; junction bases with no gene match: 9. The CDR3 length is 14 residues. CDR3: CASKGQVAEDTQYF. In nucleotides, the CDR3 is TGCGCCAGCAAAGGACAGGTAGCAGAAGATACGCAGTATTTT.

The chain has TRBV21-1 and TRBJ2-1. TRBV21-1 corresponds to a pseudogene. This CDR3 has 15 residues. As DNA, the CDR3 is TGTGCCAGCACCACTCTCGGGGGCTACTACAATGAGCAGTTCTTC. Encoded protein: CASTTLGGYYNEQFF.

This clonotype was counted at least ten times. The V gene is TRBV7-9, the J gene TRBJ2-1; D possibly corresponds to TRBD2 (5 bases). CDR3 length: 13 residues. V was trimmed by 1 base and J by 8 bases, leaving 9 bases between them. The germline CDR1 and CDR2 sequences are SEHNR and FQNEAQ (reference sequence). CDR3 protein: CASSLGGPDEQFF. The CDR3 DNA is TGTGCCAGCAGCTTAGGAGGGCCCGATGAGCAGTTCTTC.

This clonotype was recorded a few times. The chain carries TRBV14 and TRBJ2-5, with 8 nucleotides matching TRBD2. This CDR3 region has 15 residues. V shed 2 bases, J shed 5 bases, and the junction held 7 bases outside the gene matches. The germline V gene encodes CDR1 SGHDN and CDR2 FVKESK. The DNA for the CDR3 is TGTGCCAGCAGCCAAAGCGGGAGCCCGGGGGAGACCCAGTACTTC. Its translation is CASSQSGSPGETQYF.

This clonotype was detected a few times. J is TRBJ2-1 and V is TRBV27, with 7 bases aligning to TRBD2. Germline loops: CDR1 MNHEY, CDR2 SMNVEV (reference sequence). V dropped 8 bases and J dropped 1; count of bases not matched to a gene: 11. CDR3 length: 16 residues. The CDR3 sequence: CASLPPGGGSYNEQFF. The CDR3 DNA is TGTGCCAGCCTCCCTCCGGGCGGGGGTTCCTACAATGAGCAGTTCTTC.

The V and J genes are TRBV6-2 or TRBV6-3 and TRBJ2-7; 9 positions agree with TRBD2. Germline CDR1 reads MNHEY; CDR2 reads SVGEGT. V was pared by 5 bases and J by 2 bases, with 4 bases of the junction left unmatched. The CDR3 covers 14 residues. The CDR3 spells CASSSSGSPYEQYV. For the CDR3, the DNA is TGTGCCAGCAGTAGTAGCGGGAGTCCCTACGAGCAGTACGTC.

The rearrangement uses TRBV6-5 and TRBJ2-1; 10 nucleotides match TRBD2. The V gene end was trimmed by 11 bases and the J gene end by 8 bases; junction bases not matched to a gene: 12. The CDR3 extends over 14 amino acids. Germline V gives CDR1 MNHEY, CDR2 SVGAGI. The CDR3 reads CAGGSGRAIDEQFF. The CDR3 DNA is TGTGCCGGCGGGAGCGGGAGGGCCATCGATGAGCAGTTCTTC.

The table lists this clonotype with a few counts. This rearrangement joins TRBV2 to TRBJ2-7; D may be TRBD1 (6 bases). V dropped 1 base and J dropped 3 bases, with 13 bases sitting between them. CDR1 and CDR2 (germline): SNHLY, FYNNEI. The CDR3 is 15 amino acids. This CDR3 is CASSEDGDTFYEQYF. CDR3 coding DNA: TGTGCCAGCAGTGAAGACGGGGACACATTCTACGAGCAGTACTTC.

To note about this clonotype: At one end, the junction sequence differs from germline, possibly due to a read error. The gene calls are TRBV7-2 and TRBJ1-5; D perhaps matches TRBD1 (5 bases). The CDR3 totals 15 residues. CDR1 is SGHTA, CDR2 FQGNSA, per germline. This chain's CDR3 is CAGSLEGRERQPQHF. The CDR3 nucleotides are TGTGCCGGCAGCTTAGAGGGCAGGGAGCGCCAGCCCCAGCATTTT.

This clonotype was seen a few times. The chain joins TRBV6-5 to TRBJ1-1, with unresolved D. This CDR3 has 14 amino acids. Trimming cost V 2 bases and J 1 base, with 8 bases left between them. CDR1 and CDR2 from the germline V gene are MNHEY and SVGAGI. The DNA of the CDR3 is TGTGCCAGCAGTTACGGGAGGAAGAACACTGAAGCTTTCTTT. Its protein is CASSYGRKNTEAFF.

This clonotype was observed a handful of times. The CDR3 nucleotides are TGTGCCATAAACAGGGGCCCCGACAATGAGCAGTTCTTC. Translation gives CAINRGPDNEQFF. The chain combines TRBV10-3 with TRBJ2-1; 7 bases align to TRBD1. V was pared by 9 bases and J by 5 bases, with 7 bases of the junction left unmatched. The CDR3 loop spans 13 amino acids. The V gene's germline CDR1 is ENHRY and CDR2 SYGVKD.